These 7 T cell receptor beta chains share one sample of origin, sequenced in a study of CD8 T cells in ankylosing spondylitis. From the 5' RACE reads, TCRdb called clonotypes with MiXCR, one entry per CDR3 protein. The profile shows 250,000 to 300,000 distinct CDR3 sequences, about 18% of them singletons. Sequences were obtained from blood, either unsorted or a sorted T cell fraction (not recorded which). These receptors were taken from a male donor with ankylosing spondylitis or in good health (not recorded which).

This clonotype was found many times. The chain combines TRBV25-1 with TRBJ2-2, with D perhaps matching TRBD1 (5 bases). Trimming removed 3 bases at V and 3 bases at J, with 11 bases between. The CDR3 sequence is 15 residues long. Germline loops: CDR1 MGHDK, CDR2 SYGVNS. CDR3 coding DNA: TGTGCCAGCAGTGAGCAGGGAAGGGACACCGGGGAGCTGTTTTTT. This sequence encodes CASSEQGRDTGELFF.

This clonotype was detected ten times or more. DNA of the CDR3: TGCAGTGCTAGAGATTCAGGAGGGAACTACGAGCAGTACTTC. Its protein product is CSARDSGGNYEQYF. The rearrangement uses TRBV20-1 and TRBJ2-7, with D possibly being TRBD2 (6 bases). The CDR3 extends over 14 amino acids. CDR1 DFQATT and CDR2 SNEGSKA come from the germline V gene (reference sequence). Deletions cut 0 bases from V and 3 bases from J, with 12 bases between.

This clonotype was detected a few times. This chain links TRBV12-3 or TRBV12-4 with TRBJ2-7; 7 bases align to TRBD2. This CDR3 contains 13 residues. The V segment lost 8 bases and the J segment 1 base; nucleotides outside the gene matches: 5. CDR3 sequence: CASSSGISYEQYF. CDR3 in DNA: TGTGCCAGCTCCAGCGGGATTTCCTACGAGCAGTACTTC.

The gene calls are TRBV4-3 and TRBJ2-3; the D gene is possibly TRBD2 (5 bases). Germline CDR1 LGHNA, CDR2 YSLEER. Trimming pared 2 bases from V and 3 bases from J, leaving 18 bases between. The CDR3 contains 17 residues. As DNA, the CDR3 is TGCGCCAGCAGCCAATCCGGGCCTCAAACGGGGACAGATACGCAGTATTTT. Encoded protein: CASSQSGPQTGTDTQYF.

This clonotype was recorded at least ten times. The chain is built from TRBV6-1 and TRBJ2-6; D gene uncertain. The V gene lost 10 bases and the J gene lost 4 bases, with 14 bases spanning the gap. The CDR3 loop spans 14 amino acids. Germline CDR1 reads MNHNS; CDR2 reads SASEGT. The CDR3 DNA is TGTGCCACCTCTGAGGCTACCGGGGCCAACGTCCTGACTTTC. Residues: CATSEATGANVLTF.

This clonotype was observed a handful of times. CDR3 loop: CASSEGGSYEQYF. Written as DNA, the CDR3 is TGTGCCAGCAGTGAGGGCGGGAGCTACGAGCAGTACTTC. This chain links TRBV6-4 with TRBJ2-7; 7 bases line up with TRBD2. Germline V gene sequence: CDR1 MRHNA, CDR2 SNTAGT. V trimming: 3 bases; J trimming: 3 bases; junction bases outside the gene matches: 2. The CDR3 has 13 residues.

This clonotype was observed at least ten times. The V and J genes are TRBV29-1 and TRBJ2-1; 9 bases line up with TRBD2. The V and J ends lost 7 bases and 2 bases, in that order; junction bases with no gene match: 9. The CDR3 is 15 amino acids. Germline V gene sequence: CDR1 SQVTM, CDR2 ANQGSEA. The CDR3 DNA follows: TGCAGCGCCCGGAGTAGCGGGAGCACCTACAATGAGCAGTTCTTC. Its protein is CSARSSGSTYNEQFF.